The 8 T cell receptor beta chains presented below share a single source sample, sequenced in a study of cytomegalovirus exposure and HLA in healthy donors. PCR amplification relied on 60 Vbeta primers (plus 13 Jbeta primers). TCRdb's copy holds only in-frame clones and misses some; the assay was immunoSEQ multiplex PCR. Of more than 65,000 clones in the sample, roughly 68% are singletons; the top ten hold around 10%. The sample was PBMCs. These receptors originate from a woman aged 60-75 years in good health and CMV-seropositive.

The rearrangement links TRBV11-2 to TRBJ1-2; D uncertain. Germline loops: CDR1 SGHAT, CDR2 FQNNGV. The length of the CDR3 is 14 residues. The germline V and J ends were trimmed by 1 base and 8 bases, with 14 bases remaining between them. CDR3 nucleotide sequence: TGTGCCAGCAGCTTAGCCCGTCAGACATCCGGCTACACCTTC. Protein: CASSLARQTSGYTF.

This clone was observed a handful of times. The CDR3 coding sequence is TGTGCCAGCAGTGAGAGGGTTGGGGCCAACGTCCTGACTTTC. Encoded protein: CASSERVGANVLTF. This chain connects TRBV6-1 to TRBJ2-6, with a weak D call TRBD2 (5 bases). CDR3 size: 14 residues. The V end was cut by 3 bases, the J end by 3 bases, with 6 bases between. CDR1 MNHNS and CDR2 SASEGT come from the germline V gene.

The chain employs TRBV30 and TRBJ2-3, with 8 positions matching TRBD1. V lost 2 bases and J lost 2; bases outside the gene matches: 9. This CDR3 has 16 amino acids. The V gene's germline CDR1 is GTSNPN and CDR2 SVGIG (reference sequence). The CDR3 reads CAWSLRDRRSTDTQYF. Here the CDR3 DNA reads TGTGCCTGGAGTCTTAGGGACAGGCGCTCCACAGATACGCAGTATTTT.

The chain recombines TRBV6-5 with TRBJ2-3; 8 bases line up with TRBD2. J lost 5 bases, V lost 2 bases, and 6 bases had no gene match. The V gene's germline CDR1 is MNHEY and CDR2 SVGAGI. The CDR3 is 15 residues long. CDR3 residues: CASSYISSGGDTQYF. CDR3 nucleotide sequence: TGTGCCAGCAGTTACATTTCCAGCGGGGGAGATACGCAGTATTTT.

This rearrangement joins TRBV9 to TRBJ2-6, with D uncertain. The germline gives CDR1 SGDLS, CDR2 YYNGEE. V was shortened by 3 bases and J by 2 bases, with 9 bases between the two germline ends. This CDR3 contains 15 residues. CDR3 in DNA: TGTGCCAGCAGCGCCGCCCAGGCTGGGGCCAACGTCCTGACTTTC. This gives the protein CASSAAQAGANVLTF.

The V and J genes are TRBV11-3 and TRBJ1-1; 8 bases match TRBD1. V trimming: 5 bases; J trimming: 3 bases; junction bases outside the gene matches: 5. Germline V gene data show CDR1 as SGHNT and CDR2 as YENEEA. The CDR3 runs 14 residues. CDR3 nucleotide sequence: TGTGCCAGCAGCCCCTCGACAGGGGACACTGAAGCTTTCTTT. Translated: CASSPSTGDTEAFF.

V and J are TRBV7-9 and TRBJ1-2, with D uncertain. The CDR3 runs 12 residues. Germline lookup yields CDR1 SEHNR and CDR2 FQNEAQ (reference sequence). Trimming shortened V by 5 bases and J by 4 bases, and 8 bases separated the two germline ends. CDR3 amino acids: CASSPPGYGYTF. For the CDR3, the DNA is TGTGCCAGCAGCCCCCCGGGCTATGGCTACACCTTC.

The chain combines TRBV5-1 with TRBJ2-7; 8 bases agree with TRBD2. The CDR3 has 15 residues. In germline, CDR1 is SGHRS, CDR2 YFSETQ. With V trimmed by 5 bases and J by 6 bases, 13 bases remained unmatched. The DNA of the CDR3 is TGCGCCAGCAGGCTAACCGGGACTAGTTTTACCGAGCAGTACTTC. Amino acids: CASRLTGTSFTEQYF.